These 30 T cell receptor beta chains came from one sample sequenced in a study of shared clonotypes between healthy human individuals. Some clones are missing from TCRdb's copy, which holds only in-frame ones; the method was immunoSEQ multiplex PCR. Here the sample spans 2 million to 3 million clones, 93% being singletons. Sequences were obtained from naive CD4+ T cells from PBMCs. Specified subset: CD45RA+ positively selected. Source of these receptors: a young man in good health. Some clones in this sample may be carry-over from other donors' samples.

The gene calls are TRBV27 and TRBJ2-2, with 15 bases lining up with TRBD2. CDR3 length: 17 residues. Trimming took 10 bases from V and 4 from J; bases not matched to a gene: 10. Germline V gives CDR1 MNHEY, CDR2 SMNVEV (reference sequence). CDR3 coding DNA: TGTGCCACCCGTGACAGGGGACTAGCGGGGGGCACCGGGGAGCTGTTTTTT. It specifies CATRDRGLAGGTGELFF.

The chain joins TRBV10-3 to TRBJ1-2; D is perhaps TRBD1 (5 bases). CDR1 is ENHRY and CDR2 is SYGVKD in the germline V gene. V lost 7 bases and J 9 bases, leaving 12 bases between the germline ends. CDR3 size: 11 residues. CDR3 loop: CAIKLGDSYTF. DNA of the CDR3: TGTGCCATCAAACTGGGGGATAGCTACACCTTC.

CDR3 residues: CASSLVGPGADTDTQYF. The CDR3 coding sequence is TGTGCCAGCAGCTTAGTGGGACCCGGGGCCGACACAGATACGCAGTATTTT. The chain links TRBV7-2 to TRBJ2-3; D possibly uses TRBD1 or TRBD2 (5 bases each). The length of the CDR3 is 17 residues. Per germline, CDR1 SGHTA and CDR2 FQGNSA. Deletions cut 1 base from V and 2 bases from J, with 16 bases between.

The chain couples TRBV30 to TRBJ1-1, with D perhaps matching TRBD1 (6 bases). Germline CDR1 and CDR2: GTSNPN and SVGIG (reference sequence). The CDR3 extends over 11 amino acids. V gave up 5 bases and J gave up 10 bases, with 14 bases separating them. This CDR3 is CAWATGTLAFF. In DNA form, the CDR3 reads TGTGCCTGGGCCACAGGGACGTTAGCTTTCTTT.

The CDR3 region is CASSSQEGQVFNNEQFF. The DNA for the CDR3 is TGTGCCAGCAGCTCCCAAGAGGGACAGGTATTTAACAATGAGCAGTTCTTC. The J gene is TRBJ2-1, the V gene TRBV7-9, with 8 bases that match TRBD1. The CDR3 loop spans 17 amino acids. V trimming: 4 bases; J trimming: 5 bases; junction bases outside the gene matches: 13. Germline assignment: CDR1 SEHNR and CDR2 FQNEAQ (reference sequence). Complete variable domain (other parts from reference TRBV7-9 and TRBJ2-1): DTGVSQNPRHKITKRGQNVTFRCDPISEHNRLYWYRQTLGQGPEFLTYFQNEAQLEKSRLLSDRFSAERPKGSFSTLEIQRTEQGDSAMYLCASSSQEGQVFNNEQFFGPGTRLTVL.

The rearrangement links TRBV18 to TRBJ2-5; D remains unclear. With 3 bases removed from V and 5 bases from J, the gap between germline ends came to 10 bases. There are 13 residues in the CDR3. CDR1 KGHSH and CDR2 LQKENI come from the germline V gene. The CDR3 nucleotides are TGTGCCAGCTCACCCAGGACGTCGGAGACCCAGTACTTC. Translated: CASSPRTSETQYF.

V usage is TRBV28 and J usage is TRBJ2-7, with TRBD1 matching over 8 bases. V was pared by 4 bases and J by 5 bases, with 4 bases of the junction left unmatched. Germline values: CDR1 MDHEN, CDR2 SYDVKM. The CDR3 runs 13 residues. In nucleotides, the CDR3 is TGTGCCAGCAGTTACAGGGGGGTCGACGAGCAGTACTTC. It specifies CASSYRGVDEQYF.

V gene TRBV10-1 combines with J gene TRBJ2-2; TRBD2 might be the D (5 bases). Germline V gives CDR1 WNHNN, CDR2 SYGVQD (reference sequence). The CDR3 extends over 15 amino acids. V lost 2 bases to trimming and J lost 5 bases, with 12 bases between them. DNA for the CDR3: TGCGCCAGCAGTGAGGACCGACGGGGTACCGGGGAGCTGTTTTTT. This encodes CASSEDRRGTGELFF.

The gene calls are TRBV5-6 and TRBJ1-2, with 9 bases matching TRBD1. The CDR3 sequence is 15 residues long. Per the germline V gene, CDR1 is SGHDT and CDR2 is YYEEEE. V was clipped by 2 bases and J by 7 bases; unmatched bases: 9. This CDR3 is CASSFLGQGRVGYTF. The CDR3 DNA is TGTGCCAGCAGCTTTCTGGGACAGGGAAGGGTTGGCTACACCTTC.

The rearrangement joins TRBV7-3 to TRBJ2-1; D possibly uses TRBD1 or TRBD2 (7 bases each). The CDR3 loop spans 15 amino acids. The germline gives CDR1 SGHTA, CDR2 FQGTGA. Trimming left V 4 bases short and J 8 bases short, with 18 bases between. CDR3: CASSSAGAGGDEQFF. In DNA, the CDR3 is TGTGCCAGCAGCTCTGCGGGGGCAGGGGGAGATGAGCAGTTCTTC.

The chain joins TRBV18 to TRBJ2-7, with D unclear. Per germline, CDR1 KGHSH and CDR2 LQKENI. Trimming took 4 bases from V and 3 from J, leaving 4 bases between them. The CDR3 length is 11 residues. CDR3 DNA sequence: TGTGCCAGCTCACAGAACTACGAGCAGTACTTC. It is translated as CASSQNYEQYF.

The gene calls are TRBV5-1 and TRBJ1-2, with D tentatively TRBD1 (6 bases). CDR1 is SGHRS and CDR2 is YFSETQ in the germline V gene. The CDR3 runs 14 residues. Trimming took 2 bases from V and 8 from J, leaving 16 bases between them. This CDR3 reads CASSFTLQGAGYTF. As DNA, the CDR3 is TGCGCCAGCAGCTTTACTCTACAGGGAGCGGGCTACACCTTC. Based on the CDR3 plus reference TRBV5-1 and TRBJ1-2, the full variable domain is KAGVTQTPRYLIKTRGQQVTLSCSPISGHRSVSWYQQTPGQGLQFLFEYFSETQRNKGNFPGRFSGRQFSNSRSEMNVSTLELGDSALYLCASSFTLQGAGYTFGSGTRLTVV.

The chain is built from TRBV7-2 and TRBJ2-5; D unresolved. This CDR3 has 14 residues. Trimming shortened V by 7 bases and J by 2 bases, and 14 bases separated the two germline ends. Germline V gene sequence: CDR1 SGHTA, CDR2 FQGNSA. This CDR3 reads CASIPMAVQETQYF. For the CDR3, the DNA is TGTGCCAGCATCCCGATGGCGGTTCAAGAGACCCAGTACTTC.

The chain joins TRBV5-1 to TRBJ2-1; TRBD1 might be the D (5 bases). This CDR3 comprises 15 residues. Germline values: CDR1 SGHRS, CDR2 YFSETQ. Between the trimmed V and J ends, which lost 1 base and 3 bases, there was a span of 11 bases. CDR3 sequence reads: CASSLSGNVYNEQFF. CDR3 in DNA: TGCGCCAGCAGCTTGTCAGGGAACGTCTACAATGAGCAGTTCTTC.

This chain uses TRBV9 with TRBJ2-3; TRBD1 matches at 9 bases. This CDR3 is built from 15 residues. Germline V CDR1 and CDR2: SGDLS, YYNGEE. V lost 3 bases and J lost 6; bases outside the gene matches: 8. CDR3: CASSATQGAQDTQYF. The CDR3 nucleotides are TGTGCCAGCAGCGCGACACAGGGGGCACAGGATACGCAGTATTTT. The full variable domain, with the rest looked up from reference TRBV9 and TRBJ2-3, is DSGVTQTPKHLITATGQRVTLRCSPRSGDLSVYWYQQSLDQGLQFLIQYYNGEERAKGNILERFSAQQFPDLHSELNLSSLELGDSALYFCASSATQGAQDTQYFGPGTRLTVL.

The chain joins TRBV10-3 to TRBJ2-7; a possible D gene is TRBD1 (6 bases). With 3 bases removed from V and 5 bases from J, the gap between germline ends came to 20 bases. Germline-derived CDR1 and CDR2 are ENHRY and SYGVKD. The CDR3 consists of 16 residues. The CDR3 is CAISEGGTALRDEQYF. In DNA form, the CDR3 reads TGTGCCATCAGTGAAGGGGGAACTGCGCTGCGTGACGAGCAGTACTTC.

The genes are TRBV27 and TRBJ2-2; no reliable D call. This CDR3 has 15 residues. V lost 3 bases and J 6 bases, leaving 14 bases between the germline ends. CDR1 and CDR2 from the germline V gene are MNHEY and SMNVEV (reference sequence). The CDR3, as DNA: TGTGCCAGCAGTTTTGGCAGGTTGATTCCCGGGGAGCTGTTTTTT. Its protein product is CASSFGRLIPGELFF.

CDR3 amino acids: CASSLWRAGEKLFF. CDR3 sequence (DNA): TGTGCCAGCAGTTTATGGAGGGCTGGCGAAAAACTGTTTTTT. The chain is built from TRBV28 and TRBJ1-4; D remains unclear. The germline V gene encodes CDR1 MDHEN and CDR2 SYDVKM. There are 14 residues in the CDR3. V dropped 0 bases and J dropped 8 bases, with 10 bases sitting between them.

The rearrangement uses TRBV7-2 and TRBJ2-2; D may be TRBD2 (5 bases). Germline CDR1 reads SGHTA; CDR2 reads FQGNSA. V shed 1 base and J shed 0 bases, with 9 bases lying between them. The CDR3 sequence is 16 residues long. The CDR3 reads CASSLVVGTNTGELFF. The CDR3 DNA follows: TGTGCCAGCAGCTTAGTGGTCGGGACGAACACCGGGGAGCTGTTTTTT.

J is TRBJ1-1 and V is TRBV6-1; a weak D match, TRBD1 (5 bases). The germline gives CDR1 MNHNS, CDR2 SASEGT. This CDR3 has 15 amino acids. The germline V and J ends were trimmed by 2 bases and 1 base, with 11 bases remaining between them. CDR3 sequence reads: CASSERRGANTEAFF. In DNA form, the CDR3 reads TGTGCCAGCAGTGAAAGGAGGGGAGCGAACACTGAAGCTTTCTTT.

The V and J genes are TRBV5-1 and TRBJ2-1; D might be TRBD1 (6 bases). Germline V gives CDR1 SGHRS, CDR2 YFSETQ. V lost 5 bases and J lost 5, with 11 bases in between. The CDR3 contains 13 residues. CDR3 region: CASSRAGDNEQFF. The CDR3 bases are TGCGCCAGCAGTCGGGCAGGGGACAATGAGCAGTTCTTC.

The rearrangement links TRBV10-3 to TRBJ2-5; D unresolved. The last part of the DNA fits TRBJ2-7 better; the J call may be wrong. The CDR3 covers 13 residues. The germline V gene has CDR1 ENHRY and CDR2 SYGVKD. As DNA, the CDR3 is TGTGCCATCAGTGAGGTCCAGTCCGACGAGCAGTACTTC. Translated, it gives CAISEVQSDEQYF.

The V gene is TRBV5-1, the J gene TRBJ1-1, with D possibly TRBD1 on 5 matching bases. The CDR3 runs 13 residues. Germline CDR1 is SGHRS and CDR2 is YFSETQ. The V gene lost 3 bases and the J gene lost 3 bases, with 9 bases spanning the gap. CDR3 DNA sequence: TGCGCCAGCAGCTGGGACGGACACACTGAAGCTTTCTTT. Its translation: CASSWDGHTEAFF.

The V and J genes are TRBV18 and TRBJ2-7; 13 bases are a match to TRBD2. After removal of 2 bases from V and 5 bases from J, the junction contained 12 bases not matched to a gene. Germline V gene data show CDR1 as KGHSH and CDR2 as LQKENI. There are 18 residues in the CDR3. For the CDR3, the DNA is TGTGCCAGCTCACCATTCCGCCAAGCCGGGACTAGCGGGAACGAGCAGTACTTC. Translation: CASSPFRQAGTSGNEQYF.

This sequence joins TRBV7-9 and TRBJ2-1; 8 positions agree with TRBD2. After removal of 6 bases from V and 3 bases from J, the junction contained 13 bases not matched to a gene. Per the germline V gene, CDR1 is SEHNR and CDR2 is FQNEAQ (reference sequence). The CDR3 is made up of 17 amino acids. The CDR3 is CASSTPREGILYNEQFF. As DNA, the CDR3 is TGTGCCAGCAGTACCCCCCGGGAGGGTATACTCTACAATGAGCAGTTCTTC.

The chain couples TRBV19 to TRBJ1-3; a possible D gene is TRBD1 (6 bases). Deletions cut 6 bases from V and 0 bases from J, with 9 bases between. CDR3 length: 14 residues. Germline CDR1 and CDR2: LNHDA and SQIVND (reference sequence). CDR3 protein: CASSDRTSGNTIYF. In DNA form, the CDR3 reads TGTGCCAGTAGCGACAGGACCTCTGGAAACACCATATATTTT.

The count of this clone is one. The V gene is TRBV10-1, the J gene TRBJ2-5; 7 positions agree with TRBD1. This CDR3 spans 15 amino acids. Germline CDR1 WNHNN, CDR2 SYGVQD (reference sequence). The trim removed 3 bases at V and 5 bases at J, leaving 9 bases unmatched. Written as DNA, the CDR3 is TGCGCCAGCAGTGATAGGACAGGTGGAGTGGAGACCCAGTACTTC. Translation: CASSDRTGGVETQYF.

The J gene is TRBJ2-2, the V gene TRBV28, with D uncertain. Germline-derived CDR1 and CDR2 are MDHEN and SYDVKM. V lost 2 bases and J lost 3, with 4 bases in between. The CDR3 is 13 residues long. This chain's CDR3 is CASSLLHTGELFF. The CDR3 DNA is TGTGCCAGCAGTTTACTGCACACCGGGGAGCTGTTTTTT.

J is TRBJ2-2 and V is TRBV5-1, with 9 bases that match TRBD2. J was trimmed by 4 bases and V by 5 bases; bases with no gene match: 9. The V gene's germline CDR1 is SGHRS and CDR2 YFSETQ. The CDR3 contains 16 residues. The DNA of the CDR3 is TGCGCCAGCAGAAATATAGCGGGAGCGGGCACCGGGGAGCTGTTTTTT. This codes for CASRNIAGAGTGELFF.

CDR3 protein: CAISFSQDNQPQHF. The CDR3 nucleotides read TGTGCCATCAGTTTCTCGCAGGACAATCAGCCCCAGCATTTT. This chain uses TRBV10-3 with TRBJ1-5; D gene ambiguous. Trimming took 5 bases from V and 3 from J, leaving 11 bases between them. The germline V gene has CDR1 ENHRY and CDR2 SYGVKD. There are 14 residues in the CDR3.